The 2 T cell receptor beta chains presented below share a single source sample, sequenced in a study of blood T cells in healthy people across ages. Then a second PCR, running roughly 7 to 11 cycles, was carried out with a sample-barcoded 5' primer and a J-beta primer mix. TCRdb recomputed calls from the 5' RACE reads with MiXCR, one row per CDR3 protein. The data contain about 1 million distinct CDR3 sequences, roughly 24% of them seen just once; the ten biggest clones take up around 0.75%. These data are also associated with another study on T cells of mothers and their children.

Sequenced sample: blood. These TCRs come from a girl aged 2-9 years in good health.

This clonotype showed up just a few times. The chain uses TRBV28 and TRBJ2-1; D uncertain. The end of the DNA is better explained by TRBJ2-7, so the J call may be wrong. This CDR3 is 13 amino acids long. Germline CDR1 is MDHEN and CDR2 is SYDVKM. This CDR3 reads CASSLSGLDEQYF. CDR3 coding DNA: TGTGCCAGCAGTTTATCGGGTTTAGACGAGCAGTACTTC.

The sample holds a few counts of this clonotype. V usage is TRBV7-3 and J usage is TRBJ1-1, with D unresolved. CDR1 SGHTA and CDR2 FQGTGA come from the germline V gene. V was clipped by 5 bases and J by 1 base, with 8 bases between them. The CDR3 contains 13 residues. The CDR3 DNA reads TGTGCCAGCAGCCAGTCCCAGAACACTGAAGCTTTCTTT. As protein: CASSQSQNTEAFF.